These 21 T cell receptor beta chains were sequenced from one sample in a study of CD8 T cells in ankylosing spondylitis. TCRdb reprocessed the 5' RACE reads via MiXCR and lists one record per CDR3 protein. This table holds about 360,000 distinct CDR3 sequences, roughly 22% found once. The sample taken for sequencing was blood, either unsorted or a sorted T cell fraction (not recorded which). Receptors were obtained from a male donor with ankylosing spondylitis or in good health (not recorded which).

CDR3 bases: TGTGCCACCAGTGCCTTGGGACAGGGATTCCCGAATGAGCAGTTCTTC. Translated, it gives CATSALGQGFPNEQFF. The rearrangement uses TRBV24-1 and TRBJ2-1; 9 nucleotides align to TRBD1. J gave up 7 bases and V 5 bases, and 11 bases lay outside the gene matches. This CDR3 is 16 amino acids long. Germline V gene data show CDR1 as KGHDR and CDR2 as SFDVKD.

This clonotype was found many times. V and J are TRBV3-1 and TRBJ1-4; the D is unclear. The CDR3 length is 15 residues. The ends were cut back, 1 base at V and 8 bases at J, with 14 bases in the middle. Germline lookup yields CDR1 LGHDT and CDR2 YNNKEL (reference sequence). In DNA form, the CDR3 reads TGTGCCAGCAGCCAAGGTATTGGAGGGAACGAAAAACTGTTTTTT. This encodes CASSQGIGGNEKLFF.

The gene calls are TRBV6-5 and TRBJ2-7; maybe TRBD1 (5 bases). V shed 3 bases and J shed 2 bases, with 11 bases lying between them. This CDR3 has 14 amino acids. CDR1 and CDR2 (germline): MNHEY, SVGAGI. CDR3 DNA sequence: TGTGCCAGCAGTTATACCGACAGAGCCTACGAGCAGTACTTC. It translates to CASSYTDRAYEQYF.

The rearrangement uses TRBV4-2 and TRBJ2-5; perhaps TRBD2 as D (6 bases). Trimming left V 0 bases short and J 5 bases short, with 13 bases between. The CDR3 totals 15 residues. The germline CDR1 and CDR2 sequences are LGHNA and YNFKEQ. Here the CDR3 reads CASSQDRGGFETQYF. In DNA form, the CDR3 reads TGTGCCAGCAGCCAAGATCGAGGAGGGTTCGAGACCCAGTACTTC.

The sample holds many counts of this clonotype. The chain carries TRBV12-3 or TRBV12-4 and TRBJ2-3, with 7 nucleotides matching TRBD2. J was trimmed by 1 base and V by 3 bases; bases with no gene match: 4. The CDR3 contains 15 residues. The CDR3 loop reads CASSFPRGGTDTQYF. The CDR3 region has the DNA TGTGCCAGCAGTTTTCCTCGGGGGGGCACAGATACGCAGTATTTT.

The CDR3 nucleotides are TGTGCCAGCAGTTTGGGGACAGGGGGCCTAACCCAGCATTTT. As protein: CASSLGTGGLTQHF. V usage is TRBV6-5 and J usage is TRBJ1-5; 12 nucleotides align to TRBD1. Germline V CDR1 and CDR2: MNHEY, SVGAGI. Germline trimming cut 4 bases from V and 11 bases from J; bases unmatched to any gene: 6. CDR3 length equals 14 residues.

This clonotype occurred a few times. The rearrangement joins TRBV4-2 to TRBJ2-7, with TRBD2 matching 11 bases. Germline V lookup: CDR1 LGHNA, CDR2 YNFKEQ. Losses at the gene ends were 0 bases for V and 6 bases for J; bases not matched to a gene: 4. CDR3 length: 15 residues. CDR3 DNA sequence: TGTGCCAGCAGCCAAGACGCTAGCGGGGGGTTCGAGCAGTACTTC. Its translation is CASSQDASGGFEQYF.

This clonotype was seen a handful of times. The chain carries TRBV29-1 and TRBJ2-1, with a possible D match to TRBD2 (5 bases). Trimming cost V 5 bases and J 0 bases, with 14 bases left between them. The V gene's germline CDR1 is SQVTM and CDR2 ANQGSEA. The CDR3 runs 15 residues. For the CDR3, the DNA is TGCAGCGTTAGCCCGGCGGGTACCTCCTACAATGAGCAGTTCTTC. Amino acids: CSVSPAGTSYNEQFF.

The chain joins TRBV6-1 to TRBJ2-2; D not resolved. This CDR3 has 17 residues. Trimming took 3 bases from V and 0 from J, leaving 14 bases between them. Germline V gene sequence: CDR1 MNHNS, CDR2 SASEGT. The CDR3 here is CASSEGLWSTNTGELFF. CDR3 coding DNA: TGTGCCAGCAGTGAGGGTTTGTGGAGTACGAACACCGGGGAGCTGTTTTTT.

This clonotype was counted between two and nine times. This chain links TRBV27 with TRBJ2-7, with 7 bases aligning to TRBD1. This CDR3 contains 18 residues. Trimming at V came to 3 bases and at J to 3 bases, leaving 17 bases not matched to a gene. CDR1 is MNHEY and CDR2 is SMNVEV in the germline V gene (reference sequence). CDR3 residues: CASSLDWLKGQEIYEQYF. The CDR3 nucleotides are TGTGCCAGCAGTTTGGATTGGCTTAAAGGACAGGAGATCTACGAGCAGTACTTC.

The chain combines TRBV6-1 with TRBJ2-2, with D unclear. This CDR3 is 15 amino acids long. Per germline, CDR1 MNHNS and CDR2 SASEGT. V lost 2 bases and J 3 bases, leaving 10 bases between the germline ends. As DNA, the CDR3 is TGTGCCAGCAGTGAAATTGTTGGGGACACCGGGGAGCTGTTTTTT. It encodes CASSEIVGDTGELFF.

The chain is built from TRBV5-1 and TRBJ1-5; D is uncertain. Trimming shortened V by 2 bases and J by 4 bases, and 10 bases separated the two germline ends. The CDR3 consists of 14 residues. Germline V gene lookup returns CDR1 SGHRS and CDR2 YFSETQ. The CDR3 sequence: CASSFGMGNQPQHF. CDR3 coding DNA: TGCGCCAGCAGCTTTGGGATGGGTAATCAGCCCCAGCATTTT.

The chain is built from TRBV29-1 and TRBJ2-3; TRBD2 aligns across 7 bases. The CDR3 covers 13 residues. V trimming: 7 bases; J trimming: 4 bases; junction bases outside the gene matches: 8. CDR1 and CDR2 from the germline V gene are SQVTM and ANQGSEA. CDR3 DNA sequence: TGCAGCGCCCGTGGGGGGGGAGCAGATACGCAGTATTTT. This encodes CSARGGGADTQYF.

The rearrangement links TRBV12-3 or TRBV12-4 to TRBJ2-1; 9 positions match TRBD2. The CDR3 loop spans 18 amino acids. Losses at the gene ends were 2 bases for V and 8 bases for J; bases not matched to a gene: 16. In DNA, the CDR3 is TGTGCCAGCAGTTTAAGGGGTAGCGGGGGCTTTACAAGCGATGAGCAGTTCTTC. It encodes CASSLRGSGGFTSDEQFF.

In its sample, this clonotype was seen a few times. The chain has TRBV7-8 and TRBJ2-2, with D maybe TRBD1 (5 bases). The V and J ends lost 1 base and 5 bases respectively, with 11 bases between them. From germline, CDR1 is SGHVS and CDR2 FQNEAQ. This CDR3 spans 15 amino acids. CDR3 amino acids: CASSLGQILTGELFF. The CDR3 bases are TGTGCCAGCAGCTTAGGACAGATACTTACCGGGGAGCTGTTTTTT.

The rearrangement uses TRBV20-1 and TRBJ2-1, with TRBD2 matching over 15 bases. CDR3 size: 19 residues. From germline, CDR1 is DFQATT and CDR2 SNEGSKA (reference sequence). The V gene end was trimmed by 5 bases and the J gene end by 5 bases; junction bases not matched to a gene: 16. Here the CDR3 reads CSALTPGLAGGPTHNEQFF. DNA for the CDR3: TGCAGTGCTCTGACACCGGGACTAGCGGGGGGACCCACCCACAATGAGCAGTTCTTC.

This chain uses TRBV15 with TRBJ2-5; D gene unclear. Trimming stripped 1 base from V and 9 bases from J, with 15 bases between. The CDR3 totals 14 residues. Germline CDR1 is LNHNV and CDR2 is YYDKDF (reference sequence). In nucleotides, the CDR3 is TGTGCCACCAGCAGAGTTATGCAGGTTACGTCCCAGTACTTC. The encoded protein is CATSRVMQVTSQYF. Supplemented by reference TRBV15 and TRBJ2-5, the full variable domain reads DAMVIQNPRYQVTQFGKPVTLSCSQTLNHNVMYWYQQKSSQAPKLLFHYYDKDFNNEADTPDNFQSRRPNTSFCFLDIRSPGLGDTAMYLCATSRVMQVTSQYFGPGTRLLVL.

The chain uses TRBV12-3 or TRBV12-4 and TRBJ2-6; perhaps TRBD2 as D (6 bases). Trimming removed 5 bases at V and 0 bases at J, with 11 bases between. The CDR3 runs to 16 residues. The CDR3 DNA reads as TGTGCCAGCAGTCTCGACGGGGGCTCTGGGGCCAACGTCCTGACTTTC. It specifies CASSLDGGSGANVLTF.

The CDR3: CSAREVGGQETQYF. In DNA form, the CDR3 reads TGCAGTGCTAGGGAGGTCGGGGGCCAAGAGACCCAGTACTTC. The chain joins TRBV20-1 to TRBJ2-5; a weak D match, TRBD2 (6 bases). Trimming took off 3 bases at V and 1 base at J, with 12 bases between the two ends. Germline CDR1 and CDR2: DFQATT and SNEGSKA (reference sequence). The CDR3 length is 14 residues.

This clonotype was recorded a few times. The CDR3 region has the DNA TGTGCCAGCAGTTTCGGCGGGACAGGGCCTAACGAGCAGTACTTC. It yields the protein CASSFGGTGPNEQYF. The rearrangement links TRBV12-3 or TRBV12-4 to TRBJ2-7; 9 bases map to TRBD1. There are 15 residues in the CDR3. V was clipped by 3 bases and J by 5 bases; unmatched bases: 8.

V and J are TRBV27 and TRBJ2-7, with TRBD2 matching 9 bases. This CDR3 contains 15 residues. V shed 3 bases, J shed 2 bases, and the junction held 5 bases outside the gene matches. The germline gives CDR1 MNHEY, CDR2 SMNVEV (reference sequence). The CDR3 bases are TGTGCCAGCAGTTTTAGCGGGGGACTCACCTACGAGCAGTACTTC. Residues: CASSFSGGLTYEQYF.